These 21 T cell receptor beta chains share one sample of origin, sequenced in a study of blood T cells in healthy people across ages. The authors ran a second PCR of 7 to 11 cycles using a sample-barcoded 5' primer and a J-beta primer mix. TCRdb analysed the 5' RACE reads with MiXCR anew, one entry per CDR3 protein. The sample has roughly 680,000 distinct CDR3 sequences; approximately 52% are singletons. The sample was blood. These receptors originate from a woman older than 75 in good health.

Notes on this clonotype: Since a much larger clone is just one base distant, this may be a read error. V usage is TRBV5-1 and J usage is TRBJ2-1; TRBD2 aligns across 10 bases. V lost 1 base, J lost 13 bases, and 11 bases stayed unmatched. The germline CDR1 and CDR2 sequences are SGHRS and YFSETQ. The CDR3 covers 15 residues. The CDR3 sequence is CASSLRTSGKETQFF. The CDR3 DNA reads as TGCGCCAGCAGCTTGAGGACTAGCGGAAAAGAGACTCAGTTCTTC.

V usage is TRBV30 and J usage is TRBJ2-1; D is undetermined. Trimming left V 2 bases short and J 10 bases short, with 9 bases between. Germline V gene sequence: CDR1 GTSNPN, CDR2 SVGIG (reference sequence). The CDR3 has 11 residues. CDR3 DNA sequence: TGTGCCTGGAGTCCTTCGTTCGAGCAGTTCTTC. Encoded protein: CAWSPSFEQFF.

This chain uses TRBV7-2 with TRBJ2-3; perhaps TRBD2 as D (6 bases). Germline V gene sequence: CDR1 SGHTA, CDR2 FQGNSA. The CDR3 runs 16 residues. The V and J ends lost 5 bases and 2 bases respectively, with 17 bases between them. CDR3 sequence reads: CASSRRGALITDTQYF. The CDR3 region has the DNA TGTGCCAGCAGCCGACGCGGGGCCCTAATCACAGATACGCAGTATTTT. Together with reference TRBV7-2 and TRBJ2-3, the CDR3 gives the full variable domain: GAGVSQSPSNKVTEKGKDVELRCDPISGHTALYWYRQSLGQGLEFLIYFQGNSAPDKSGLPSDRFSAERTGGSVSTLTIQRTQQEDSAVYLCASSRRGALITDTQYFGPGTRLTVL.

This chain links TRBV4-1 with TRBJ2-1; D is uncertain. The CDR3 consists of 13 residues. Trimming cost V 0 bases and J 8 bases, with 8 bases left between them. The germline V gene encodes CDR1 MGHRA and CDR2 YSYEKL. The CDR3 DNA reads as TGCGCCAGCAGCCAAGATCGGTTCTATGAGCAGTTCTTC. It codes for CASSQDRFYEQFF.

The genes are TRBV24-1 and TRBJ2-1, with D hard to call. CDR3 length: 13 amino acids. The V gene's germline CDR1 is KGHDR and CDR2 SFDVKD. Trimming removed 0 bases at V and 5 bases at J, with 4 bases between. In nucleotides, the CDR3 is TGTGCCACCAGTGATTTGCAAGACAATGAGCAGTTCTTC. As protein: CATSDLQDNEQFF.

The sample holds many counts of this clonotype. This chain connects TRBV14 to TRBJ1-2, with D hard to call. V lost 4 bases and J 1 base, leaving 19 bases between the germline ends. The CDR3 is 17 amino acids. Germline CDR1 reads SGHDN; CDR2 reads FVKESK. CDR3 in DNA: TGTGCCAGCAGCCCCACGGGAACAGCAAGTTATAACTATGGCTACACCTTC. Its protein is CASSPTGTASYNYGYTF.

The V and J genes are TRBV27 and TRBJ2-3; 12 nucleotides agree with TRBD2. This CDR3 has 17 amino acids. Per the germline V gene, CDR1 is MNHEY and CDR2 is SMNVEV (reference sequence). V was pared by 3 bases and J by 2 bases, with 6 bases of the junction left unmatched. The CDR3 reads CASSLTSGGRLTDTQYF. CDR3 bases: TGTGCCAGCAGTTTGACTAGCGGGGGACGCCTCACAGATACGCAGTATTTT.

The chain couples TRBV20-1 to TRBJ2-3, with 8 bases aligning to TRBD1. J gave up 6 bases and V 6 bases, and 8 bases lay outside the gene matches. The length of the CDR3 is 13 residues. The germline gives CDR1 DFQATT, CDR2 SNEGSKA (reference sequence). The CDR3 DNA reads as TGCAGTGCAACTGCCCAGGGGGCTGATACGCAGTATTTT. Residues: CSATAQGADTQYF.

This clonotype has a handful of counts. V gene TRBV29-1 combines with J gene TRBJ2-7; TRBD2 might be the D (5 bases). The CDR3 consists of 12 residues. Germline V gene data show CDR1 as SQVTM and CDR2 as ANQGSEA. V lost 5 bases to trimming and J lost 6 bases, with 14 bases between them. CDR3 DNA: TGCAGCGTTTCAGGCGCGCGGGCCGAGCAGTACTTC. Its protein product is CSVSGARAEQYF.

The chain joins TRBV7-9 to TRBJ2-1; 7 bases line up with TRBD2. This CDR3 has 18 residues. V lost 2 bases and J lost 2; bases outside the gene matches: 12. Looked up from germline, CDR1 is SEHNR and CDR2 is FQNEAQ (reference sequence). In nucleotides, the CDR3 is TGTGCCAGCAGCTTAACCACATCTAGCGGCCAAACCTACAATGAGCAGTTCTTC. Translated, it gives CASSLTTSSGQTYNEQFF.

This rearrangement joins TRBV10-3 to TRBJ1-2; possible D gene TRBD1, 5 bases. The CDR3 sequence is 15 residues long. V was pared by 7 bases and J by 0 bases, with 15 bases between. CDR1 is ENHRY and CDR2 is SYGVKD in the germline V gene. The CDR3, as DNA: TGTGCCATCAATCAAGAAATGGGACCTAACTATGGCTACACCTTC. It yields the protein CAINQEMGPNYGYTF.

There are a few counts of this clonotype. V gene TRBV25-1 combines with J gene TRBJ2-2; D remains unclear. The CDR3 has 13 amino acids. Germline CDR1 MGHDK, CDR2 SYGVNS. V was pared by 1 base and J by 7 bases, with 7 bases between. The DNA for the CDR3 is TGTGCCAGCAGTGAATTTAAAGGCGGGGAGCTGTTTTTT. It is translated as CASSEFKGGELFF.

The V call is TRBV10-3, the J call TRBJ2-7; perhaps TRBD1 as D (6 bases). The end of the DNA is better explained by TRBJ2-5, so the J call may be wrong. This CDR3 region has 13 residues. Germline V gene sequence: CDR1 ENHRY, CDR2 SYGVKD. CDR3 residues: CAISMGQGETQYF. The DNA for the CDR3 is TGTGCCATCAGCATGGGACAAGGAGAGACCCAGTACTTC.

The chain recombines TRBV29-1 with TRBJ2-3, with D perhaps assigned TRBD1 or TRBD2 (6 bases each). This CDR3 contains 14 residues. Trimming left V 5 bases short and J 2 bases short, with 14 bases between. CDR1 is SQVTM, CDR2 ANQGSEA, per germline. The CDR3 spells CSVTSGAPTDTQYF. CDR3 DNA sequence: TGCAGCGTTACGTCGGGGGCCCCCACAGATACGCAGTATTTT.

The chain couples TRBV11-1 to TRBJ2-1; 8 nucleotides agree with TRBD1. CDR3 size: 16 residues. Per the germline V gene, CDR1 is SGHAT and CDR2 is FQDESV (reference sequence). V dropped 4 bases and J dropped 6; count of bases not matched to a gene: 11. CDR3 region: CASSSYQDRDPNEQFF. The CDR3 DNA reads as TGTGCCAGCAGCTCCTATCAGGACAGGGATCCCAATGAGCAGTTCTTC.

CDR3 protein: CASSRSSAEPYF. For the CDR3, the DNA is TGTGCCAGCAGCAGGAGCAGCGCGGAACCGTACTTC. V usage is TRBV2 and J usage is TRBJ2-5; D is ambiguous. The CDR3 has 12 residues. Between the trimmed V and J ends, which lost 6 bases and 13 bases, there was a span of 18 bases. Germline V lookup: CDR1 SNHLY, CDR2 FYNNEI.

The genes are TRBV3-1 and TRBJ1-3; D is uncertain. The CDR3 length is 14 residues. Deletions cut 3 bases from V and 0 bases from J, with 6 bases between. Germline V lookup: CDR1 LGHDT, CDR2 YNNKEL (reference sequence). For the CDR3, the DNA is TGTGCCAGCAGCCATCCCAGCTCTGGAAACACCATATATTTT. Translated: CASSHPSSGNTIYF.

The rearrangement joins TRBV4-2 to TRBJ1-4; 9 nucleotides align to TRBD1. This CDR3 contains 17 residues. The V gene's germline CDR1 is LGHNA and CDR2 YNFKEQ. Trimming cost V 1 base and J 5 bases; bases outside gene matches: 8. In DNA, the CDR3 is TGTGCCAGCAGCCAAGGGAGATTCGGGACAGGGAATGAAAAACTGTTTTTT. Encoded protein: CASSQGRFGTGNEKLFF.

This clonotype was detected ten times or more. CDR3 nucleotides: TGTGCCAGCAGTTACGGGAGAATCTATGGCTACACCTTC. Residues: CASSYGRIYGYTF. The chain links TRBV6-2 or TRBV6-3 to TRBJ1-2; no definite D call. Looked up from germline, CDR1 is MNHEY and CDR2 is SVGEGT. Trimming removed 2 bases from V and 4 bases from J, with 8 bases in between. This CDR3 has 13 amino acids.

The chain is built from TRBV6-5 and TRBJ2-1, with D possibly matching TRBD2 (6 bases). The CDR3 length is 17 residues. Germline-derived CDR1 and CDR2 are MNHEY and SVGAGI. Trimming pared 2 bases from V and 7 bases from J, leaving 21 bases between. The DNA for the CDR3 is TGTGCCAGCAGTTACCCCCGGGCTGGCGGGATAGGGAATGAGCAGTTCTTC. This encodes CASSYPRAGGIGNEQFF.

As concerns this clonotype: A much larger clone sits a single nucleotide away, making a read error possible. This chain uses TRBV5-6 with TRBJ2-5, with 8 bases identical to TRBD1. Per germline, CDR1 SGHDT and CDR2 YYEEEE. The CDR3 runs 16 residues. V dropped 3 bases and J dropped 4; count of bases not matched to a gene: 11. CDR3 DNA sequence: TGTGCCAGCAGCTCTCCTCCGCAGGGGGCTAGAGAGACCCAGTACTTC. It yields the protein CASSSPPQGARETQYF. Combining the CDR3 with reference TRBV5-6 and TRBJ2-5 gives the whole variable domain DAGVTQSPTHLIKTRGQQVTLRCSPKSGHDTVSWYQQALGQGPQFIFQYYEEEERQRGNFPDRFSGHQFPNYSSELNVNALLLGDSALYLCASSSPPQGARETQYFGPGTRLLVL.